This TCR beta chain was documented in a study of T-cell reconstitution after alpha-beta-depleted transplantation in children. The study, taken as a whole, reports: Surviving recipient T cells and thymic progenitors underlay high day-60 TCRbeta diversity in some patients. As was reported, about two months after transplant, alpha-beta T cells came from several hundred expanded graft clones. Fresh T-cell production supplied most of the T-cell counts and diversity seen one year after transplant.

The library targeted TCRbeta and was prepared with unique molecular identifiers. TCRdb itself ran the PCR reads through MiXCR, one entry per CDR3 protein. The sample holds around 960,000 distinct CDR3 sequences, about 29% seen once. This clonotype was counted a few times. What it binds is unknown. The CDR3 length is 15 residues. CDR1 DFQATT and CDR2 SNEGSKA come from the germline V gene (reference sequence). Between the trimmed V and J ends, which lost 1 base and 8 bases, there was a span of 18 bases. The origin of this receptor is a boy younger than two who had a stem cell transplant for SCID, so the T cells may come from the graft donor. V and J are TRBV20-1 and TRBJ2-1; D is unresolved. The input for sequencing was PBMCs, mostly from graft donor cells, taken 360 days after TCRalphabeta/CD19-depleted stem cell transplant. CDR3 nucleotides: TGCAGTGCTAGAGGTTGGGTGGGAAATTGGGATGAGCAGTTCTTC. Its translation is CSARGWVGNWDEQFF.